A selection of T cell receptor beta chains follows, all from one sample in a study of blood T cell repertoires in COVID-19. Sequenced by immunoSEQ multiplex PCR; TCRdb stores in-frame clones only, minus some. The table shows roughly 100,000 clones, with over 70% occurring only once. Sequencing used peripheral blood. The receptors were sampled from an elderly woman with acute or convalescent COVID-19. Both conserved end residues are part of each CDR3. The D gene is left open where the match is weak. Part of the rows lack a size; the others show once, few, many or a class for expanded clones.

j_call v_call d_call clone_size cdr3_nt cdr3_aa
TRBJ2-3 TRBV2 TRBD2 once TGTGCCAGCAGTGGGGCTAGCGGGAGAACGACAGATACGCAGTATTTT CASSGASGRTTDTQYF
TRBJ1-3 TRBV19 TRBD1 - TGTGCCAGTCAACTCAGGACAGGGGGAAACACCATATATTTT CASQLRTGGNTIYF
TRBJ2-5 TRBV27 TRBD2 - TGTGCCAGCAGTCCGGGACAGGGGAGGACTAGCGGGGGAGCTCAAGAGACCCAGTACTTC CASSPGQGRTSGGAQETQYF
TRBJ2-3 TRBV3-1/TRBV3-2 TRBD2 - TGTGCCAGCAGCCGACCCTCACTAGCGGGAGCCCCAGCAGATACGCAGTATTTT CASSRPSLAGAPADTQYF
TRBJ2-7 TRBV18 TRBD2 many TGTGCCAGCTCTCCGCTCTTTAGACTAGCGGGGCGATCCTACGAGCAGTACTTC CASSPLFRLAGRSYEQYF
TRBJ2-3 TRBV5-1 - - TGCGCCAGCAGCTTGACAGGGCAGGATACGCAGTATTTT CASSLTGQDTQYF
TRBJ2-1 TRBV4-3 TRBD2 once TGCGCCAGCAGCCAAGGTAAGAGCGGGGGGTCCTCCTACAATGAGCAGTTCTTC CASSQGKSGGSSYNEQFF
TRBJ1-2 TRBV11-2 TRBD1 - TGTGCCAGCAGCTCGATGACAGGGTTGTATGGCTACACCTTC CASSSMTGLYGYTF
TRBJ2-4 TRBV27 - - TGTGCCAGCCGTAACAGGGAATGGAACATTCAGTACTTC CASRNREWNIQYF
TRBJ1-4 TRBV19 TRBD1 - TGTGCCAGTAATTCTGGACAGGGGGTTGAAAAACTGTTTTTT CASNSGQGVEKLFF
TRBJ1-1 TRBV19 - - TGTGCCAGTAGTATGAGGGGACCGGGGGATGGTGAAGCTTTCTTT CASSMRGPGDGEAFF
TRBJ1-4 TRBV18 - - TGTGCCAGCTCACCAGGGACACCCTCCAGGGGTGAAAAACTGTTTTTT CASSPGTPSRGEKLFF
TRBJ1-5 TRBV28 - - TGTGCCAGCAGTTTATTGGCAGGGAGGACTCAGCCCCAGCATTTT CASSLLAGRTQPQHF
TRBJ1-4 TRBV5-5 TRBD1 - TGTGCCAGCAGCTTAGCAGGGGGCAATGAAAAACTGTTTTTT CASSLAGGNEKLFF
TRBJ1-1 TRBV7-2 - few TGTGCCACCGGGGAGACTGAAGCTTTCTTT CATGETEAFF
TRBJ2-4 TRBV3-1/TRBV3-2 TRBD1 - TGTGCCAGCAGGTCGACAGGGGAGGACATTCAGTACTTC CASRSTGEDIQYF
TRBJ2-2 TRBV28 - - TGTGCCAGCAAGCTGGGGGGGGCCGGCGCCGGGGAGCTGTTTTTT CASKLGGAGAGELFF
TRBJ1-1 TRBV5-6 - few TGTGCCAGCAGCTTTGTACAGGGCAAGAACACTGAAGCTTTCTTT CASSFVQGKNTEAFF
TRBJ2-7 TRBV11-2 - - TGTGCCAGCAGGGGAGGAGGGAGTAGGTACGAGCAGTACTTC CASRGGGSRYEQYF
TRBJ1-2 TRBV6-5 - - TGTGCCAGCAGTTATTACCGGGAGGGGGGCGGCTACACCTTC CASSYYREGGGYTF
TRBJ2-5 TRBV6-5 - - TGTGCCAGCAGTCAGCCGGGAGAGACCCAGTACTTC CASSQPGETQYF
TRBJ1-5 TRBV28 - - TGTGCCAGCAGTTTGTCCAAACAGGGCAATCAGCCCCAGCATTTT CASSLSKQGNQPQHF
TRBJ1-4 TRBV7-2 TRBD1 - TGTGCCAGCAGCTTACAGGGGGTTTATGAAAAACTGTTTTTT CASSLQGVYEKLFF
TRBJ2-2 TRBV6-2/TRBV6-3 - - TGTGCCAGCAGTTACCGGGTGATTTATGACACCGGGGAGCTGTTTTTT CASSYRVIYDTGELFF
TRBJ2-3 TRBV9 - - TGTGCCAGCAGCGTATTACCCGGAGTCACAGATACGCAGTATTTT CASSVLPGVTDTQYF
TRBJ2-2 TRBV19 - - TGTGCCAGTAGTATGGGCTACCCGGCCACCGGGGAGCTGTTTTTT CASSMGYPATGELFF
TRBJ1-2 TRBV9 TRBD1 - TGTGCCAGCAGCGTACGACAGGGTACTATGGGCTACACCTTC CASSVRQGTMGYTF
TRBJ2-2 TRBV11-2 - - TGTGCCAGCAGCTTAGTCGAGGAAGGCGGGGAGCTGTTTTTT CASSLVEEGGELFF
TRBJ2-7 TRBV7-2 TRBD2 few TGTGCCAGCAGCTTAGTGGCGGGAGTCGACGGGGGAGAGCAGTACTTC CASSLVAGVDGGEQYF
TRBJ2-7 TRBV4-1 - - TGCGCCAGCAGCCAAGCCCCCTCGGTGGTGGCTAGCTCCTACGAGCAGTACTTC CASSQAPSVVASSYEQYF
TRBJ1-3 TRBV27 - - TGTGCCAGCAGTTCCGGGTCCACAGGCTCTGGAAACACCATATATTTT CASSSGSTGSGNTIYF
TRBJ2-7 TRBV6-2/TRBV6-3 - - TGTGCCAGCAGTCCCCGGTGGAAGGGGGACTACGAGCAGTACTTC CASSPRWKGDYEQYF
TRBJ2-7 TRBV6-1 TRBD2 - TGTGCCAGCAGTGAAGCGAGCGGGAGTTCCGCCTACGAGCAGTACTTC CASSEASGSSAYEQYF
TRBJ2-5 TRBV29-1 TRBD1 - TGCAGCGTTGGCACCTCAGGGGGCCGGGAGACCCAGTACTTC CSVGTSGGRETQYF
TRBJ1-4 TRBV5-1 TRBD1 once TGCGCCAGCAGCTTGGCCTTGGCAGGGGGCGCGGGGGAAAAACTGTTTTTT CASSLALAGGAGEKLFF
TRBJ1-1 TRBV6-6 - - TGTGCTTCGACCGGGGGGCCCACTGAAGCTTTCTTT CASTGGPTEAFF
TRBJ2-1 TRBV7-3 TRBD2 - TGTGCCAGCAGCTCAGCGGGGGTTTCCTACAATGAGCAGTTCTTC CASSSAGVSYNEQFF
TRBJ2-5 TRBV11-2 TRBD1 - TGTGCCAGCAGCTTAGTGGGTGGGAGACAGGGGGAGACCCAGTACTTC CASSLVGGRQGETQYF
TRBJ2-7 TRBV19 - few TGTGCCAGTAATACGGGATCCACCTACGAGCAGTACTTC CASNTGSTYEQYF
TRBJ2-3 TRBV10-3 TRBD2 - TGTGCCATCAGTGAGTCCAAAACTAGCGGGAACACAGATACGCAGTATTTT CAISESKTSGNTDTQYF
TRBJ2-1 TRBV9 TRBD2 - TGTGCCAGCAGCGTAGAACTAGCGGGGGTCGAGCAGTTCTTC CASSVELAGVEQFF
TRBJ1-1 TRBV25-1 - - TGTGCCAGCAGTGACTCGAACAGGGCTGAAGCTTTCTTT CASSDSNRAEAFF
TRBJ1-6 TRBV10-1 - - TGCGCCAGCAGTGTTAGACAGAGCCATAATTCACCCCTCCACTTT CASSVRQSHNSPLHF
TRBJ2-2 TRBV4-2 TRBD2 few TGTGCCAGCAGCCAAGAGGATCTAGCGGGGTGGACCGGGGAGCTGTTTTTT CASSQEDLAGWTGELFF
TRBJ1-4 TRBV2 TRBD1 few TGTGCCAGCAGAATTTTAGAGGGACAGCATGAAAAACTGTTTTTT CASRILEGQHEKLFF
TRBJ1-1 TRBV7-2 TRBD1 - TGTGCCAGCAGCCCGGGACAGGGGAACACTGAAGCTTTCTTT CASSPGQGNTEAFF